These T cell receptor beta chains were read from a single sample in a study of CD8+CD57+ T cells in acquired aplastic anemia. TCRdb re-analysed the reads in MiXCR, keeping a single row per CDR3 protein. The table has roughly 260,000 distinct CDR3 sequences, around 43% seen once. Input material: sorted CD4+, CD8+, or CD8+CD57+ T cells (not recorded which) from PBMCs. The source of these receptors is a human donor with aplastic anemia. Both conserved end residues are part of each CDR3.

CDR3 length: 16
V gene: TRBV2
J gene: TRBJ2-2
CDR3 protein: CASSGQGALYTGELFF

CDR3 length: 13
V gene: TRBV7-9
J gene: TRBJ1-1
CDR3 protein: CASRSDRVTEAFF

CDR3 length: 15
V gene: TRBV19
J gene: TRBJ2-7
CDR3 protein: CASSKETGTIYEQYF

CDR3 length: 13
V gene: TRBV2
J gene: .
CDR3 protein: CASSYFSNNEQFF

CDR3 length: 17
V gene: TRBV28
J gene: TRBJ2-2
CDR3 protein: CASRRIRDRDWTGELFF

CDR3 length: 15
V gene: TRBV5-1
J gene: TRBJ2-3
CDR3 protein: CASSKGTSGTDTQYF

CDR3 length: 14
V gene: TRBV19
J gene: TRBJ1-1
CDR3 protein: CASSTGRQNTEASF

CDR3 length: 13
V gene: TRBV15
J gene: TRBJ1-2
CDR3 protein: CATSSSGTYGYTF

CDR3 length: 14
V gene: TRBV27
J gene: TRBJ2-7
CDR3 protein: CASSLSRVPYEQYF

CDR3 length: 12
V gene: TRBV2
J gene: TRBJ1-1
CDR3 protein: CASTQWDTEAFF

CDR3 length: 14
V gene: TRBV5-1
J gene: TRBJ2-7
CDR3 protein: CASSLGDSPYEQYF

CDR3 length: 14
V gene: TRBV4-2
J gene: TRBJ1-2
CDR3 protein: CASSSAVDGAGYTF

CDR3 length: 10
V gene: TRBV29-1
J gene: TRBJ2-1
CDR3 protein: CSVRGNEQFF

CDR3 length: 12
V gene: TRBV15
J gene: TRBJ2-3
CDR3 protein: CATSRGTDTQYF

CDR3 length: 12
V gene: TRBV29-1
J gene: TRBJ1-2
CDR3 protein: CSVDSAVYGYTF

CDR3 length: 17
V gene: TRBV6-1
J gene: TRBJ1-1
CDR3 protein: CASSEIGDRWGDTEAFF

CDR3 length: 15
V gene: TRBV6-4
J gene: TRBJ1-6
CDR3 protein: CASSDSSGGNSPLHF

CDR3 length: 14
V gene: TRBV7-9
J gene: TRBJ1-2
CDR3 protein: CASSPGQGDYGYTF

CDR3 length: 14
V gene: TRBV13
J gene: TRBJ1-1
CDR3 protein: CASSLDLRRTEAFF

CDR3 length: 15
V gene: TRBV6-1
J gene: TRBJ2-3
CDR3 protein: CASRSPVGGTDTQYF

CDR3 length: 13
V gene: TRBV6-5
J gene: TRBJ1-5
CDR3 protein: CASSYGWNQPQHF

CDR3 length: 12
V gene: TRBV6-6
J gene: TRBJ2-1
CDR3 protein: CASSGVEYEQFF

CDR3 length: 13
V gene: TRBV30
J gene: TRBJ1-1
CDR3 protein: CAWTTYMNTEAFF

CDR3 length: 16
V gene: TRBV7-9
J gene: TRBJ2-7
CDR3 protein: CASSLDGGRRVYEQYF

CDR3 length: 15
V gene: TRBV25-1
J gene: TRBJ2-1
CDR3 protein: CASSQDEGSYNEQFF

CDR3 length: 16
V gene: TRBV7-2
J gene: TRBJ2-1
CDR3 protein: CASSPGAGRPQNEQFF

CDR3 length: 15
V gene: TRBV7-9
J gene: TRBJ1-1
CDR3 protein: CASSLKTTGNTEAFF

CDR3 length: 14
V gene: TRBV10-3
J gene: TRBJ1-5
CDR3 protein: CAISEPGNVQPQHF

CDR3 length: 13
V gene: TRBV7-3
J gene: TRBJ1-6
CDR3 protein: CASSLNSFSPLHF

CDR3 length: 13
V gene: TRBV2
J gene: TRBJ2-7
CDR3 protein: CASSRRGEYEQYF

CDR3 length: 15
V gene: TRBV7-2
J gene: TRBJ1-2
CDR3 protein: CASSSPWVGSRGYTF

CDR3 length: 17
V gene: TRBV20-1
J gene: TRBJ2-7
CDR3 protein: CSARDPTSGRERYEQYF

CDR3 length: 16
V gene: TRBV7-3
J gene: TRBJ2-5
CDR3 protein: CASSPEGGMVFETQYF

CDR3 length: 15
V gene: TRBV2
J gene: TRBJ2-2
CDR3 protein: CASREGSGKTGELFF

CDR3 length: 16
V gene: TRBV27
J gene: TRBJ2-3
CDR3 protein: CASSLSYGTSPDTQYF

CDR3 length: 14
V gene: TRBV6-4
J gene: TRBJ2-3
CDR3 protein: CASSAQGGPDTQYF

CDR3 length: 14
V gene: TRBV5-5
J gene: TRBJ1-5
CDR3 protein: CASSFRDRGQPQHF

CDR3 length: 15
V gene: TRBV15
J gene: TRBJ2-2
CDR3 protein: CATSRPGSGTGELFF

CDR3 length: 15
V gene: TRBV7-2
J gene: TRBJ2-3
CDR3 protein: CASSFRTGVGNEQYF

CDR3 length: 17
V gene: TRBV9
J gene: TRBJ2-7
CDR3 protein: CASGGGQKGLTSYEQYF

CDR3 length: 14
V gene: TRBV30
J gene: TRBJ2-7
CDR3 protein: CAWSTTGASYEQYF

CDR3 length: 17
V gene: TRBV4-3
J gene: TRBJ1-6
CDR3 protein: CASSQDTGGPIGSPLHF

CDR3 length: 16
V gene: TRBV20-1
J gene: TRBJ1-2
CDR3 protein: CSARGVGGQPNYGYTF

CDR3 length: 15
V gene: TRBV20-1
J gene: TRBJ2-5
CDR3 protein: CSARDGGRLGETQYF

CDR3 length: 14
V gene: TRBV6-5
J gene: TRBJ1-5
CDR3 protein: CASSRTGLSQPQHF

CDR3 length: 15
V gene: TRBV24-1
J gene: TRBJ2-1
CDR3 protein: CATSDSGGWYNEQFF

CDR3 length: 12
V gene: TRBV29-1
J gene: TRBJ1-1
CDR3 protein: CSVVGGWAEAFF

CDR3 length: 13
V gene: TRBV11-2
J gene: TRBJ1-2
CDR3 protein: CASSPDGNYGYTF

CDR3 length: 13
V gene: TRBV19
J gene: TRBJ2-3
CDR3 protein: CASSIGARDTQYF

CDR3 length: 16
V gene: TRBV11-2
J gene: TRBJ2-7
CDR3 protein: CASSLGSVGSFYEQYF